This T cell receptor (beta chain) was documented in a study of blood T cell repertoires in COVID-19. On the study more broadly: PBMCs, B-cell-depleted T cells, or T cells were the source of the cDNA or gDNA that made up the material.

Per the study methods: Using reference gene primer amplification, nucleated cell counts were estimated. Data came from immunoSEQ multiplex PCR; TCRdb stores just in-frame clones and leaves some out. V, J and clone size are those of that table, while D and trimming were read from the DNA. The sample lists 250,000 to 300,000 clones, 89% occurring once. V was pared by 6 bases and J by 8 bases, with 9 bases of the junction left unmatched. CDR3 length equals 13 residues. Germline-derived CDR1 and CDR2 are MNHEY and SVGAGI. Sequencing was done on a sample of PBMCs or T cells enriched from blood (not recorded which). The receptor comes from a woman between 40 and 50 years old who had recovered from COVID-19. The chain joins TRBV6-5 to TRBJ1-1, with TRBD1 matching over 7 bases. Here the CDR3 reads CASRPGQTLEAFF. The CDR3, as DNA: TGTGCCAGCAGACCGGGACAGACTCTAGAAGCTTTCTTT.